This TCR beta chain was captured in a study of T-cell reconstitution after alpha-beta-depleted transplantation in children. As it was prepared, the TCRbeta library received unique molecular identifiers. In TCRdb, the PCR reads were re-called with MiXCR into one record per CDR3 protein. In the table there are roughly 150,000 distinct CDR3 sequences, 11% of which are singletons. CDR3 length: 14 amino acids. V trimming: 5 bases; J trimming: 6 bases; junction bases outside the gene matches: 7. Germline V gives CDR1 SQVTM, CDR2 ANQGSEA. This clonotype showed up many times. What it binds is not known. Study-level points and caveats: A year post-transplant, T-cell counts and diversity derived mostly from newly produced T cells. As was reported, about two months after transplant, alpha-beta T cells came from several hundred expanded graft clones.

The rearrangement links TRBV29-1 to TRBJ2-1, with 10 bases lining up with TRBD1. The source of this sequence is a boy younger than 10 with acute myeloid leukemia, due to receive a stem cell transplant. The source was PBMCs, collected before TCRalphabeta/CD19-depleted stem cell transplant. CDR3 nucleotides: TGCAGCGTTCCACCGGGACAGGGGTTCAATGAGCAGTTCTTC. Translation: CSVPPGQGFNEQFF.